This T cell receptor (beta chain) was documented in a study of fetal regulatory T cell absence and autoimmunity. Whole-study findings and limits: Pancreas TCRs were oligoclonally enriched versus cord blood, some clones over 95-fold.

Concerning this clone itself: Its specificity is not known.

Here immunoSEQ multiplex PCR was the method, and the copy in TCRdb shows in-frame clones only, minus some. The top ten clones hold less than 0.5% of a sample with 45,000 to 50,000 clones, about four fifths of them seen once. V dropped 8 bases and J dropped 5 bases, with 11 bases sitting between them. The CDR3 covers 12 residues. Germline V CDR1 and CDR2: ENHRY, SYGVKD. The sequencing input was cord blood. The rearrangement links TRBV10-3 to TRBJ2-3; unclear D gene. The receptor was derived from a newborn boy with IPEX syndrome. CDR3 sequence: CAISRSRDTQYF. The CDR3 DNA reads TGTGCCATCTCCCGCTCCCGAGATACGCAGTATTTT.